This is a list of T cell receptor beta chains from one sample in a study of blood T cell repertoires in COVID-19. The protocol was immunoSEQ multiplex PCR, while the TCRdb copy is restricted to in-frame clones and leaves out a portion. The top ten clones hold more than 7.5% of a sample with some 170,000 clones, 82% of them seen once. Material for sequencing was peripheral blood. These receptors all come from a woman aged 70-85 years with acute or convalescent COVID-19. Each CDR3 is given with its conserved first and last residue. A D gene is named only where the DNA matches it firmly. The size entry is marked missing in some rows and otherwise reads once, few, many or a size class.

D	J	V	size	CDR3	DNA
TRBD1	TRBJ2-3	TRBV7-2	NA	CASSQGDRGRTDTQYF	TGTGCCAGCAGCCAAGGGGACAGGGGGCGTACAGATACGCAGTATTTT
TRBD1	TRBJ2-1	TRBV5-6	NA	CASSLGDRANEQFF	TGTGCCAGCAGCTTGGGGGACAGGGCCAATGAGCAGTTCTTC
TRBD2	TRBJ2-1	TRBV27	once	CASTRTSGGLYNEQFF	TGTGCCAGCACCCGGACTAGCGGGGGGCTGTACAATGAGCAGTTCTTC
NA	TRBJ2-3	TRBV9	NA	CASSVQSGGGTDTQYF	TGTGCCAGCAGCGTACAAAGTGGGGGCGGCACAGATACGCAGTATTTT
TRBD2	TRBJ2-1	TRBV6-5	NA	CASSSPSGGGNEQFF	TGTGCCAGCAGTTCTCCTAGCGGGGGGGGAAATGAGCAGTTCTTC
TRBD2	TRBJ2-3	TRBV11-2	NA	CASSLEGSGGLTDTQYF	TGTGCCAGCAGCTTAGAGGGAAGCGGGGGGCTCACAGATACGCAGTATTTT
TRBD1	TRBJ2-7	TRBV13	NA	CASSSGTAGDEQYF	TGTGCCAGCAGCTCTGGGACAGCAGGCGACGAGCAGTACTTC
TRBD1	TRBJ2-3	TRBV24-1	NA	CATSDSGTGVTDTQYF	TGTGCCACCAGTGACTCCGGGACAGGGGTCACAGATACGCAGTATTTT
NA	TRBJ2-3	TRBV7-7	once	CASAQGGGFTDTQYF	TGTGCCAGCGCTCAGGGCGGCGGATTCACAGATACGCAGTATTTT
NA	TRBJ1-2	TRBV4-1	NA	CASSQVAGRDEGYTF	TGCGCCAGCAGCCAAGTAGCGGGCAGGGATGAGGGCTACACCTTC
TRBD2	TRBJ2-7	TRBV28	NA	CASSRIPFSGRRYEQYF	TGTGCCAGCAGCAGAATCCCTTTTAGCGGGAGAAGGTACGAGCAGTACTTC
TRBD2	TRBJ2-1	TRBV7-2	NA	CASSRDYVYNEQFF	TGTGCCAGCAGTCGGGACTATGTTTACAATGAGCAGTTCTTC
TRBD2	TRBJ2-1	TRBV5-1	NA	CASSREGWRGASYYNEQFF	TGCGCCAGCAGCAGGGAAGGTTGGCGGGGGGCCTCTTACTACAATGAGCAGTTCTTC
NA	TRBJ1-6	TRBV27	once	CASRRQAGLVESPLHF	TGTGCCAGCAGGAGACAGGCGGGTCTAGTAGAATCACCCCTCCACTTT
TRBD1	TRBJ2-7	TRBV4-2	NA	CASDQGTGTYEQYF	TGTGCCAGCGACCAGGGGACAGGGACTTACGAGCAGTACTTC
NA	TRBJ1-6	TRBV30	NA	CAWSTDTRAVYNSPLHF	TGTGCCTGGAGTACCGACACGCGGGCGGTCTATAATTCACCCCTCCACTTT
NA	TRBJ2-7	TRBV19	NA	CASSTRDRNRAYGQYF	TGTGCCAGTAGTACTCGAGACAGGAACAGAGCCTACGGGCAGTACTTC
TRBD1	TRBJ1-4	TRBV28	NA	CASSLRTGREKLFF	TGTGCCAGCAGTTTGAGGACAGGACGTGAAAAACTGTTTTTT
NA	TRBJ2-7	TRBV10-3	few	CAISGLDREQYF	TGTGCCATCAGTGGGCTAGATCGTGAGCAGTACTTC
NA	TRBJ2-6	TRBV19	NA	CASSAQQGGGANVLTF	TGTGCCAGTAGTGCCCAGCAGGGAGGTGGGGCCAACGTCCTGACTTTC
TRBD2	TRBJ2-1	TRBV10-2	once	CASRREAIYNEQFF	TGCGCCAGCAGGCGGGAGGCAATCTACAATGAGCAGTTCTTC
TRBD2	TRBJ2-7	TRBV27	NA	CASSTSGPTYEQYF	TGTGCCAGCAGCACTAGCGGGCCCACCTACGAGCAGTACTTC
NA	TRBJ2-7	TRBV7-9	few	CASAITGSHEQYF	TGTGCCAGCGCAATCACAGGGAGCCACGAGCAGTACTTC
TRBD2	TRBJ2-1	TRBV2	NA	CASSSTPGTSLYNEQFF	TGTGCCAGCAGCTCGACCCCCGGGACTAGCCTTTACAATGAGCAGTTCTTC
TRBD2	TRBJ2-7	TRBV7-9	NA	CASSLSVPSGTSGYEQYF	TGTGCCAGCAGCTTAAGTGTACCATCCGGGACTAGCGGTTACGAGCAGTACTTC
TRBD2	TRBJ2-1	TRBV7-9	NA	CASSKLAGGPSEQFF	TGTGCCAGCAGCAAACTAGCGGGAGGGCCGTCCGAGCAGTTCTTC
TRBD1	TRBJ1-4	TRBV7-9	NA	CASSLGRTGGQATNEKLFF	TGTGCCAGCAGCTTAGGGCGGACAGGAGGGCAAGCAACTAATGAAAAACTGTTTTTT
TRBD1	TRBJ1-2	TRBV14	NA	CASSHQRAGGGYTF	TGTGCCAGCAGCCATCAACGGGCAGGGGGTGGCTACACCTTC
TRBD1	TRBJ2-3	TRBV30	NA	CAWGGTGGTDTQYF	TGTGCCTGGGGTGGGACAGGGGGCACAGATACGCAGTATTTT
TRBD1	TRBJ1-1	TRBV29-1	few	CSVEPGRDRGLGDTEAFF	TGCAGCGTTGAACCCGGGCGGGACAGAGGCCTCGGGGACACTGAAGCTTTCTTT
NA	TRBJ1-5	TRBV7-2	once	CASSLSGDPNQPQHF	TGTGCCAGCAGCTTGAGCGGGGATCCCAATCAGCCCCAGCATTTT
NA	TRBJ1-2	TRBV6-5	NA	CASSRQPGFGYTF	TGTGCCAGCAGTCGACAACCGGGGTTTGGCTACACCTTC
TRBD2	TRBJ2-1	TRBV19	NA	CASSIETLTSGAYNEQFF	TGTGCCAGTAGTATAGAAACCCTGACTAGCGGGGCCTACAATGAGCAGTTCTTC
TRBD2	TRBJ2-1	TRBV27	NA	CASSPRTSGGSGEQFF	TGTGCCAGCAGTCCAAGGACTAGCGGGGGGTCAGGGGAGCAGTTCTTC
TRBD2	TRBJ2-3	TRBV4-3	NA	CASSQDETSGGRWNTQYF	TGCGCCAGCAGCCAAGATGAAACTAGCGGGGGGAGGTGGAATACGCAGTATTTT
NA	TRBJ2-7	TRBV7-2	NA	CASSSRGNEQYF	TGTGCCAGCAGCTCGAGGGGGAACGAGCAGTACTTC
NA	TRBJ1-6	TRBV6-2/TRBV6-3	NA	CASSYRRSRGSPLHF	TGTGCCAGCAGTTATCGCCGGAGTCGGGGTTCACCCCTCCACTTT
NA	TRBJ2-7	TRBV10-2	NA	CASSEISGDYEQYF	TGCGCCAGCAGTGAGATTAGCGGAGACTACGAGCAGTACTTC
NA	TRBJ1-3	TRBV4-3	NA	CASSPSGQRLGNTIYF	TGCGCCAGCAGCCCTTCAGGACAGCGTCTTGGAAACACCATATATTTT
TRBD1	TRBJ2-1	TRBV18	NA	CASSPPVDRAWNEQFF	TGTGCCAGCTCACCACCGGTCGACAGGGCGTGGAATGAGCAGTTCTTC
TRBD1	TRBJ1-6	TRBV12-3/TRBV12-4	NA	CASSRTGEALHF	TGTGCCAGCAGCCGGACAGGGGAGGCCCTCCACTTT
TRBD2	TRBJ2-7	TRBV15	NA	CATSRSTSGRAHEQYF	TGTGCCACCAGCAGATCGACTAGCGGGAGGGCCCACGAGCAGTACTTC
TRBD1	TRBJ2-7	TRBV5-6	NA	CASSFGTDYEQYF	TGTGCCAGCAGCTTTGGGACAGACTACGAGCAGTACTTC
NA	TRBJ1-2	TRBV20-1	NA	CSASRWSTNNYGYTF	TGCAGTGCTAGTCGGTGGAGTACAAATAACTATGGCTACACCTTC
NA	TRBJ2-7	TRBV28	NA	CASSLVGEAYEQYF	TGTGCCAGCAGCCTCGTCGGGGAAGCCTACGAGCAGTACTTC
TRBD2	TRBJ2-2	TRBV19	NA	CASSRREGLSGELFF	TGTGCCAGTAGTCGGCGGGAGGGCCTTTCCGGGGAGCTGTTTTTT
NA	TRBJ2-1	TRBV5-8	NA	CASKSFGYNEQFF	TGTGCCAGCAAATCCTTCGGTTACAATGAGCAGTTCTTC
NA	TRBJ2-6	TRBV19	NA	CASSTLKRGSGANVLTF	TGTGCCAGTAGTACCCTAAAAAGGGGTTCTGGGGCCAACGTCCTGACTTTC
TRBD2	TRBJ2-1	TRBV7-3	NA	CASSPTSGATNEQFF	TGTGCCAGCAGCCCGACTAGCGGAGCTACTAATGAGCAGTTCTTC